The T cell receptor (beta chain) under discussion was sequenced for a study of blood T cell repertoires in COVID-19. Turning to the study itself: The analysed material was cDNA or gDNA that came from T cells, B-cell-depleted T cells, or PBMCs.

Participant ages covered about 18 to 89 years across around 22 US areas. The study assigned cohorts using participant-reported clinical history. The junction had 11 bases not matched to a gene; V was cut back by 2 bases and J by 6 bases. The CDR3 consists of 16 residues. Germline CDR1 and CDR2: MDHEN and SYDVKM. The method was immunoSEQ multiplex PCR; TCRdb's version includes in-frame clones alone and lacks a portion of them. The data hold some 310,000 clones, with around nine tenths observed a single time. The source of this sequence is a woman in her twenties or thirties who had recovered from COVID-19. The gene calls are TRBV28 and TRBJ1-1; 8 bases are shared with TRBD1. Input material: PBMCs or T cells enriched from blood (not recorded which). CDR3 in amino acids: CASSLQGAHTFPEAFF. The CDR3, as DNA: TGTGCCAGCAGTTTACAGGGGGCGCATACGTTCCCTGAAGCTTTCTTT.